The present TCR beta chain was sequenced within a study of blood T cell repertoires in COVID-19. Study-wide background: Sites in the United States, Italy and Spain provided acute and convalescent COVID-19 samples.

Profiled with immunoSEQ multiplex PCR; TCRdb holds only in-frame clones, not every one. The sample holds about 30,000 clones, roughly nine tenths seen once. The CDR3 runs to 14 residues. V lost 4 bases and J 11 bases, leaving 20 bases between the germline ends. Germline-derived CDR1 and CDR2 are SNHLY and FYNNEI. Sequenced sample: peripheral blood. This sequence joins TRBV2 and TRBJ1-1; a possible D gene is TRBD1 (5 bases). The receptor's source is a man in his sixties with active or convalescent COVID-19. The CDR3 region has the DNA TGTGCCAGCAGTGTAGCAGGGCCCCCCGGGATCGCTTTCTTT. It yields the protein CASSVAGPPGIAFF.